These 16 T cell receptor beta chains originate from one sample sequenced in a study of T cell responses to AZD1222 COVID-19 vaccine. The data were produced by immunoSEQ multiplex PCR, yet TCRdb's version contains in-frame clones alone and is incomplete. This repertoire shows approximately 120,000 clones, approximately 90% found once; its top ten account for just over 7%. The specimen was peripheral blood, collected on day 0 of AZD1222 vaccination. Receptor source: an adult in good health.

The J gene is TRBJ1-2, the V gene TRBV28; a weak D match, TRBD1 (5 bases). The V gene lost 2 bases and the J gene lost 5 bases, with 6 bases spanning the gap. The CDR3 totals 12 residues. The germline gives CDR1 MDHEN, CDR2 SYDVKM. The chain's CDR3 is CASSLAGYGYTF. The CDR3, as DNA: TGTGCCAGCAGTTTAGCAGGGTATGGCTACACCTTC.

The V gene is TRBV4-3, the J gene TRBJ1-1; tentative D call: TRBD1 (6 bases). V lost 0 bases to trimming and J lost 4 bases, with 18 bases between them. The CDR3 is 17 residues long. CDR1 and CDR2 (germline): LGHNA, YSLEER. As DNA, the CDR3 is TGCGCCAGCAGCCAAGAAAGGGGGGTCTTCGGCGGCACTGAAGCTTTCTTT. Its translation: CASSQERGVFGGTEAFF.

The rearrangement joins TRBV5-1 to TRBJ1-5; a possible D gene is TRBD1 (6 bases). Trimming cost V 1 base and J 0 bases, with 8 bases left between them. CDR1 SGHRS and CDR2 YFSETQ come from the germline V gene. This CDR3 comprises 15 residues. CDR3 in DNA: TGCGCCAGCAGCTTGACAGGGAATAGCAATCAGCCCCAGCATTTT. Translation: CASSLTGNSNQPQHF.

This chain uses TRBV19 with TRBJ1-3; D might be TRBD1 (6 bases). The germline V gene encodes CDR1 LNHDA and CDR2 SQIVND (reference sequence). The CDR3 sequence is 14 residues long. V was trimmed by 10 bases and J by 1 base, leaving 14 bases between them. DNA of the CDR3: TGTGCCACGACTGAGGGGGTTTCTGGAAACACCATATATTTT. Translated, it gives CATTEGVSGNTIYF.

For the CDR3, the DNA is TGCGCCAGCCACGAAGGGGTATCCACCGGGGAGCTGTTTTTT. Protein sequence: CASHEGVSTGELFF. The chain carries TRBV10-1 and TRBJ2-2; weak D call: TRBD1 (5 bases). The length of the CDR3 is 14 residues. Germline values: CDR1 WNHNN, CDR2 SYGVQD (reference sequence). V shed 8 bases and J shed 4 bases, with 14 bases lying between them.

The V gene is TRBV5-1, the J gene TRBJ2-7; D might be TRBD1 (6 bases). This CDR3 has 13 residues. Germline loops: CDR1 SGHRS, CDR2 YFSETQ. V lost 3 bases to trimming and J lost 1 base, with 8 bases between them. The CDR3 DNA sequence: TGCGCCAGCAGCTCTGGACAGTCCTACGAGCAGTACTTC. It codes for CASSSGQSYEQYF. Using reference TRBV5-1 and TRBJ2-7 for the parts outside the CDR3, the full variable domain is KAGVTQTPRYLIKTRGQQVTLSCSPISGHRSVSWYQQTPGQGLQFLFEYFSETQRNKGNFPGRFSGRQFSNSRSEMNVSTLELGDSALYLCASSSGQSYEQYFGPGTRLTVT.

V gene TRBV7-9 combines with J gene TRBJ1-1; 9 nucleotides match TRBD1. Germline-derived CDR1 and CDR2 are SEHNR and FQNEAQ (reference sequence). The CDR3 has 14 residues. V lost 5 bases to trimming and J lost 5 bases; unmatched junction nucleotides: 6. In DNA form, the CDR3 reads TGTGCCAGCAGCCCGGGACAGGGAGGGACTGAAGCTTTCTTT. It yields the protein CASSPGQGGTEAFF.

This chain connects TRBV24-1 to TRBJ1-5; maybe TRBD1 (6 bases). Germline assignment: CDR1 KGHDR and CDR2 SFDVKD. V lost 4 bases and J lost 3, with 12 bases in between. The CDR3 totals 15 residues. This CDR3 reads CATSEGGLDNQPQHF. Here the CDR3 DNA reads TGTGCCACCAGTGAAGGGGGGCTAGACAATCAGCCCCAGCATTTT.

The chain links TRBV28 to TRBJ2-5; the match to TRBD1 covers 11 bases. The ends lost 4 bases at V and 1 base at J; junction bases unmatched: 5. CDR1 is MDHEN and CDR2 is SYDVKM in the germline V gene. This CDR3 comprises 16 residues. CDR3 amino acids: CASSSLGTGGQETQYF. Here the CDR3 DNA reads TGTGCCAGCAGTTCTCTCGGGACAGGGGGCCAAGAGACCCAGTACTTC.

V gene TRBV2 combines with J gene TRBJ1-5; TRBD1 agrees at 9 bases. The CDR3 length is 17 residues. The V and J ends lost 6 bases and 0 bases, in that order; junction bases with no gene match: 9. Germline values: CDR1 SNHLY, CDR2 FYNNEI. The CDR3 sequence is CASSATGGRYSNQPQHF. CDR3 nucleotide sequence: TGTGCCAGCAGCGCCACAGGGGGCCGTTATAGCAATCAGCCCCAGCATTTT.

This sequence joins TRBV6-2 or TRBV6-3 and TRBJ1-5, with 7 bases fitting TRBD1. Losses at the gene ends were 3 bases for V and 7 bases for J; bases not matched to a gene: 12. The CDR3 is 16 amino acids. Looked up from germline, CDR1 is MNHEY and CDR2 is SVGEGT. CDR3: CASSYRGTALEQPQHF. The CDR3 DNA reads TGTGCCAGCAGTTATAGGGGGACAGCGTTGGAGCAGCCCCAGCATTTT.

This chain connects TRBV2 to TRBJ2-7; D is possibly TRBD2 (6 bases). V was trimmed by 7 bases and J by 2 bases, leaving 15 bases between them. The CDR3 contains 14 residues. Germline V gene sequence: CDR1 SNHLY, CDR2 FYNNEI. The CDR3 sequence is CASNRDLGTYEQYF. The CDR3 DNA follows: TGTGCCAGCAACCGGGACTTGGGAACCTACGAGCAGTACTTC.

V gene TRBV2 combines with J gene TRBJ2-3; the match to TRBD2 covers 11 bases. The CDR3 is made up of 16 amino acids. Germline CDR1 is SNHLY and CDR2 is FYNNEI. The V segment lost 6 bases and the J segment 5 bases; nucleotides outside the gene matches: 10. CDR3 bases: TGTGCCAGCAGGGCCCGTAGCGGGAGGGCGGGAGATACGCAGTATTTT. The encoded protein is CASRARSGRAGDTQYF. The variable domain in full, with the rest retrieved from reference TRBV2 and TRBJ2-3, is EPEVTQTPSHQVTQMGQEVILRCVPISNHLYFYWYRQILGQKVEFLVSFYNNEISEKSEIFDDQFSVERPDGSNFTLKIRSTKLEDSAMYFCASRARSGRAGDTQYFGPGTRLTVL.

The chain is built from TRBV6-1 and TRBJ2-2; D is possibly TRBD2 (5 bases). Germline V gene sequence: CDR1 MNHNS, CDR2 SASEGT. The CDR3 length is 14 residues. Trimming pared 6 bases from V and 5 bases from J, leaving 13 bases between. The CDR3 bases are TGTGCCAGCAGACCGAGGGTCGGAACCGGGGAGCTGTTTTTT. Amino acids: CASRPRVGTGELFF.

The CDR3 DNA reads TGCAGCGCCCACAGCGACGGGAGCACTGAAGCTTTCTTT. Translating gives CSAHSDGSTEAFF. This rearrangement joins TRBV29-1 to TRBJ1-1; D gene unclear. The germline gives CDR1 SQVTM, CDR2 ANQGSEA. Trimming removed 7 bases at V and 4 bases at J, with 16 bases between. The CDR3 consists of 13 residues.

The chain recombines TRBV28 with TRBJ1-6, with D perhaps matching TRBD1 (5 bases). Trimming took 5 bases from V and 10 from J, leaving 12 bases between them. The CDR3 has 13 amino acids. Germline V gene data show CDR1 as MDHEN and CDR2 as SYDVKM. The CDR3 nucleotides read TGTGCCAGCAGTCCCAGGGTGGGATCACCCCTCCACTTT. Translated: CASSPRVGSPLHF.